The sequence of this T cell receptor beta chain was determined in a study of cytomegalovirus exposure and HLA in healthy donors. Regarding the study as a whole: The study carried out a later analysis of TCR beta sequences. It associated under 20,000 of them with specific HLA alleles at a false discovery rate of 0.05. The classifier reportedly diagnosed cytomegalovirus status with high sensitivity and specificity.

This clone was found once. Its antigen is unidentified. CDR1 and CDR2 (germline): WNHNN, SYGVQD (reference sequence). The CDR3 sequence is 18 residues long. V dropped 2 bases and J dropped 0 bases, with 14 bases sitting between them. The PCR made use of 60 Vbeta and 13 Jbeta primers. The data were produced by immunoSEQ multiplex PCR, yet TCRdb's version contains in-frame clones alone and is incomplete. The table records 99,000 or so clones, roughly 80% of them present only once. The sequenced material came from PBMCs. This clonotype originated in a man younger than 45 in good health and CMV-seropositive. The chain carries TRBV10-1 and TRBJ2-6; D may be TRBD2 (7 bases). The CDR3 loop is CASSEEGGGSSGANVLTF. For the CDR3, the DNA is TGCGCCAGCAGTGAGGAAGGGGGGGGGAGCTCTGGGGCCAACGTCCTGACTTTC.